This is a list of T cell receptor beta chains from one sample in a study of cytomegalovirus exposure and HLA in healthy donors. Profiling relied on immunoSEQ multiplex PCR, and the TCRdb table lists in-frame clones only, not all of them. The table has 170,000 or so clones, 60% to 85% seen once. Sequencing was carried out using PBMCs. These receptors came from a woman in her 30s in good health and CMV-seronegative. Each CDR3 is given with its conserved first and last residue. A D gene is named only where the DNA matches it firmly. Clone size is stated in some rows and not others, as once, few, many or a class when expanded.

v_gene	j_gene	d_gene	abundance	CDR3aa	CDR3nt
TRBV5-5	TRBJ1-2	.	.	CASSPTGPGGYTF	TGTGCCAGCAGCCCGACAGGACCGGGGGGCTACACCTTC
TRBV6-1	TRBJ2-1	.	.	CASSAFYEQFF	TGTGCCAGCAGTGCCTTCTATGAGCAGTTCTTC
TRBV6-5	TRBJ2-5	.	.	CASSWKGEETQYF	TGTGCCAGCAGTTGGAAGGGGGAAGAGACCCAGTACTTC
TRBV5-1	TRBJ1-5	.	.	CASSLDGDQPQHF	TGCGCCAGCAGCTTGGACGGAGATCAGCCCCAGCATTTT
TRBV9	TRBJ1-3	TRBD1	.	CASSVEPDRGSSGNTIYF	TGTGCCAGCAGCGTTGAGCCGGACAGGGGCTCCTCTGGAAACACCATATATTTT
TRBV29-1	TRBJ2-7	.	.	CSVVRQKAAYEQYF	TGCAGCGTTGTTAGGCAGAAGGCGGCATACGAGCAGTACTTC
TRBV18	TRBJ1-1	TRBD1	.	CASSPMGQGATEAFF	TGTGCCAGCTCACCAATGGGACAGGGTGCCACTGAAGCTTTCTTT
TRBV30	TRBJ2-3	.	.	CAWSAWGQAQYF	TGTGCCTGGAGTGCCTGGGGACAAGCGCAGTATTTT
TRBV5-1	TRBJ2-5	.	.	CASSGGTSQQETQYF	TGCGCCAGCAGCGGAGGGACGAGCCAACAAGAGACCCAGTACTTC
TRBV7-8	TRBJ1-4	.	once	CASSSPIGGLIEKLFF	TGTGCCAGCAGCTCTCCTATCGGGGGGCTGATCGAAAAACTGTTTTTT
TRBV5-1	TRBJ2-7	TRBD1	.	CASSLTGTGIEEQYF	TGCGCCAGCAGCTTGACTGGGACAGGGATCGAAGAGCAGTACTTC
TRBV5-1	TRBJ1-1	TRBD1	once	CASSLGSRQGGTEAFF	TGCGCCAGCAGCTTGGGCTCCCGGCAGGGGGGCACTGAAGCTTTCTTT
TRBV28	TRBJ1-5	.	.	CASSSPGTRTDPLSNQPQHF	TGTGCCAGCAGTTCCCCAGGTACCAGGACAGATCCATTAAGCAATCAGCCCCAGCATTTT
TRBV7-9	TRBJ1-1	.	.	CSSSLDGRQVNTEAFF	TGTTCCAGCAGTTTAGATGGTCGACAGGTGAACACTGAAGCTTTCTTT
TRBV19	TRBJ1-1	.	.	CASSIDNLGVNTEAFF	TGTGCCAGTAGTATAGATAACCTCGGGGTGAACACTGAAGCTTTCTTT
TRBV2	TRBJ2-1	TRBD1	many	CASRGTGSEQFF	TGTGCCAGCAGGGGGACAGGGAGTGAGCAGTTCTTC
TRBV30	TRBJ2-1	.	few	CAWSGPTLLAYNEQFF	TGTGCCTGGAGTGGACCAACCTTACTAGCCTACAATGAGCAGTTCTTC
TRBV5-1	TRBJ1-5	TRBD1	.	CASSPDTGGAGQPQHF	TGCGCCAGCAGCCCCGATACAGGGGGCGCCGGGCAGCCCCAGCATTTT
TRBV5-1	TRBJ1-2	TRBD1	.	CASSSPGGTNYGYTF	TGCGCCAGCAGCTCCCCAGGGGGCACTAACTATGGCTACACCTTC
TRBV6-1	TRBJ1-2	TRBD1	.	CASSPRQGGYTF	TGTGCCAGCAGTCCTCGACAGGGAGGCTACACCTTC
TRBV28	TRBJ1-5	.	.	CASTFQGSNQPQHF	TGTGCCAGCACTTTTCAGGGGAGCAATCAGCCCCAGCATTTT
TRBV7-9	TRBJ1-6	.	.	CSSSLSSSPLHF	TGTTCCAGCAGCTTATCTTCCTCACCCCTCCACTTT
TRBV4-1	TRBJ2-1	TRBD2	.	CASSQLLGLAGGQTYNEQFF	TGCGCCAGCAGCCAACTACTCGGACTAGCGGGGGGGCAAACCTACAATGAGCAGTTCTTC
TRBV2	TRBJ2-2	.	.	CASSAGGTGELFF	TGTGCCAGCAGTGCCGGGGGCACCGGGGAGCTGTTTTTT
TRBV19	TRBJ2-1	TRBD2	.	CASSIAGGPGYEQFF	TGTGCCAGTAGTATAGCGGGGGGGCCAGGGTATGAGCAGTTCTTC
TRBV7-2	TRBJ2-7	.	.	CASSPTLGYEQYF	TGTGCCAGCAGCCCCACACTAGGTTACGAGCAGTACTTC
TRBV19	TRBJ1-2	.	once	CASTILSRELYGYTF	TGTGCCAGTACTATCCTCTCCAGGGAATTATATGGCTACACCTTC
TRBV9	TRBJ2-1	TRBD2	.	CASSVEWLAGRNEQFF	TGTGCCAGCAGCGTAGAGTGGCTAGCGGGGAGAAATGAGCAGTTCTTC
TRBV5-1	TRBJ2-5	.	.	CASSLAGLGQETQYF	TGCGCCAGCAGCTTGGCAGGGTTGGGGCAAGAGACCCAGTACTTC
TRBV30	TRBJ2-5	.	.	CAWSVGGGETQYF	TGTGCCTGGAGTGTGGGAGGCGGTGAGACCCAGTACTTC
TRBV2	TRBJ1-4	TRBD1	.	CASRTGTGGEKLFF	TGTGCCAGCAGAACCGGGACAGGAGGTGAAAAACTGTTTTTT
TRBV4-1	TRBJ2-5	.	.	CASSQDQGCVETQYF	TGCGCCAGCAGCCAAGATCAGGGGTGTGTAGAGACCCAGTACTTC
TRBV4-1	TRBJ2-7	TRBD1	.	CASSQDRGTGGYEQYF	TGCGCCAGCAGCCAAGATAGGGGGACAGGAGGATACGAGCAGTACTTC
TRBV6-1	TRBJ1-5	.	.	CASSENRGRYQPQHF	TGTGCCAGCAGTGAAAATCGGGGAAGATATCAGCCCCAGCATTTT
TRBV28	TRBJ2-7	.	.	CASTTPQSNYEQYF	TGTGCCAGCACCACCCCACAGTCAAACTACGAGCAGTACTTC
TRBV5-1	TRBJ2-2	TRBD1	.	CASREPGTGSTGELFF	TGCGCCAGCAGGGAACCGGGGACAGGATCCACCGGGGAGCTGTTTTTT
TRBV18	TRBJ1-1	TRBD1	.	CASHWTGLRTEAFF	TGTGCCAGCCATTGGACAGGGCTTCGCACTGAAGCTTTCTTT
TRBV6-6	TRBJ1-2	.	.	CASRPRGAAHYGYTF	TGTGCCAGCAGACCCCGGGGGGCTGCCCACTATGGCTACACCTTC
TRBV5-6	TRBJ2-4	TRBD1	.	CASSPQGAKNIQYF	TGTGCCAGCAGCCCACAGGGGGCCAAAAACATTCAGTACTTC
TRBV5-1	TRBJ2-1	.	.	CASSLALSYNEQFF	TGCGCCAGCAGCTTGGCCCTGTCCTACAATGAGCAGTTCTTC
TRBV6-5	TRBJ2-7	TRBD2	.	CASSAAGTSAHEQYF	TGTGCCAGCAGCGCCGCCGGGACTAGCGCGCACGAGCAGTACTTC
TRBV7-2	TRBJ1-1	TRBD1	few	CASSNRDSGEAFF	TGTGCCAGCAGCAACCGGGACAGCGGCGAAGCTTTCTTT
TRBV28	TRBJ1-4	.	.	CASRPGGFRKLFF	TGTGCCAGCAGGCCGGGGGGGTTTAGAAAACTGTTTTTT
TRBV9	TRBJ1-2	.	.	CASSVGIGGGYTF	TGTGCCAGCAGCGTAGGCATCGGGGGTGGCTACACCTTC
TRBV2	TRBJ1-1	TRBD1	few	CASSDQGANTEAFF	TGTGCCAGCAGTGATCAGGGGGCGAACACTGAAGCTTTCTTT
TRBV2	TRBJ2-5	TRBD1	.	CASRGDRRQETQYF	TGTGCCAGCAGAGGGGACAGGCGGCAAGAGACCCAGTACTTC
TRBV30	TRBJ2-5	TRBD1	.	CALTGGSKTQYF	TGTGCCTTGACAGGGGGTTCGAAGACCCAGTACTTC
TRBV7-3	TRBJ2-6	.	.	CASSVTGAGANVLTF	TGTGCCAGCAGCGTGACAGGAGCCGGGGCCAACGTCCTGACTTTC
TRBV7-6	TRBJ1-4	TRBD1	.	CASSVQGIGEKLFF	TGTGCCAGCAGCGTACAGGGGATTGGCGAAAAACTGTTTTTT
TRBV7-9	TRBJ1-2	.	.	CASSFRGRYGYTF	TGTGCCAGCAGCTTCAGAGGGCGCTATGGCTACACCTTC
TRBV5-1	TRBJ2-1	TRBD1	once	CASITGTGDNEQFF	TGCGCCAGCATAACCGGGACAGGGGACAATGAGCAGTTCTTC
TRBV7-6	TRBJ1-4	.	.	CASSARQVGYEKLFF	TGTGCCAGCAGCGCCCGACAGGTCGGATACGAAAAACTGTTTTTT
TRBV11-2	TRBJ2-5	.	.	CASSPTAGLGETQYF	TGTGCCAGCAGCCCCACGGCAGGGCTAGGAGAGACCCAGTACTTC
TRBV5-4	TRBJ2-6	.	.	CASSPGPSRIPSSGANVLTF	TGTGCCAGCAGCCCGGGTCCTAGTCGTATCCCTTCCTCTGGGGCCAACGTCCTGACTTTC
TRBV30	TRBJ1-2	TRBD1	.	CAWTAPGQVRAGYTF	TGTGCCTGGACCGCTCCGGGACAGGTACGCGCTGGCTACACCTTC
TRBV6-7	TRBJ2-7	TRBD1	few	CAGLGQGYEQYF	TGTGCCGGACTTGGACAGGGCTACGAGCAGTACTTC
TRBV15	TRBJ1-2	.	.	CATSRGGTYGYTF	TGTGCCACCAGCAGGGGGGGTACCTATGGCTACACCTTC